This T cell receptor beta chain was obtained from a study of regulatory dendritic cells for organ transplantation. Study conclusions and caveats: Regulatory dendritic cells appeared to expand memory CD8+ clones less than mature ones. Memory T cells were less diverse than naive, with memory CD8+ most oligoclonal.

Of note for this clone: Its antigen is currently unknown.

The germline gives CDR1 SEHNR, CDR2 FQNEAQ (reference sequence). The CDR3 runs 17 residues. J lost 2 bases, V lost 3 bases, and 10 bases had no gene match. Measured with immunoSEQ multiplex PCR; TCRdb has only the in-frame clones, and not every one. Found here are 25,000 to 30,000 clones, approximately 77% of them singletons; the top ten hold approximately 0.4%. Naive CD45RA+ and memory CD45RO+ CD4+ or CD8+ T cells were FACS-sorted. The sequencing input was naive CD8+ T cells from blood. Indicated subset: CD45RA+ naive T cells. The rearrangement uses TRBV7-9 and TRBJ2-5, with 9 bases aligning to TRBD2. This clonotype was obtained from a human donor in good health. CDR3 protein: CASSFDGTSREQETQYF. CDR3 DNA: TGTGCCAGCAGCTTTGACGGGACTAGCCGGGAGCAAGAGACCCAGTACTTC.